The rows below give T cell receptor beta chains drawn from one sample of a study of T cells in Graves' hyperthyroidism and ophthalmopathy. TCRdb used MiXCR to reprocess the multiplex PCR reads, holding one entry per CDR3 protein. Here the sample spans more than 500,000 distinct CDR3 sequences, 46% being singletons. Sequencing was carried out using peripheral blood or thyroid tissue (not recorded which). The receptor source for this set is an adult woman with Graves' disease, either hyperthyroidism or ophthalmopathy (not recorded which). Each CDR3 is given with its conserved first and last residue. The D gene is left open where the match is weak. The size of a clone is reported for some rows only, either as once, few or many, or as a class for expanded clones.

TRBV5-8,TRBJ1-4,.,TRBD1,CASSNQGAGTNEKLFF,TGTGCCAGCAGCAACCAGGGGGCGGGTACTAATGAAAAACTGTTTTTT
TRBV20-1,TRBJ1-2,.,TRBD1,CSATPGQANYGYTF,TGCAGTGCTACCCCCGGACAGGCTAACTATGGCTACACCTTC
TRBV11-2,TRBJ1-2,many,.,CASTLGGTLYGYTF,TGTGCCAGCACCTTAGGAGGAACCCTTTATGGCTACACCTTC
TRBV25-1,TRBJ2-3,.,TRBD1,CASSDMPGTGYIADTQYF,TGTGCCAGCAGTGACATGCCCGGGACAGGGTATATCGCAGATACGCAGTATTTT
TRBV10-1,TRBJ1-2,once,.,CASSEFGRDYGYTF,TGCGCCAGCAGTGAGTTCGGCAGGGACTATGGCTACACCTTC
TRBV29-1,TRBJ1-2,.,.,CSVGPESAGGYTF,TGCAGCGTGGGCCCGGAGTCCGCAGGTGGCTACACCTTC
TRBV5-5,TRBJ2-5,.,.,CASSFRRDHQETQYF,TGTGCCAGCAGCTTCCGGCGGGACCACCAAGAGACCCAGTACTTC
TRBV12-3/TRBV12-4,TRBJ1-1,many,.,CASRPRQVPNTEAFF,TGTGCCAGCAGGCCTAGACAGGTACCGAACACTGAAGCTTTCTTT
TRBV10-3,TRBJ2-5,few,TRBD1,CAISQDRDQPQYF,TGTGCCATCAGCCAGGACAGGGACCAGCCCCAGTACTTC
TRBV7-6,TRBJ1-6,many,.,CASSLISRSSYNSPLHF,TGTGCCAGCAGCTTAATTAGTCGGAGCTCCTATAATTCACCCCTCCACTTT
TRBV19,TRBJ2-2,many,.,CASSMAAQETGELFF,TGTGCCAGTAGTATGGCCGCTCAAGAAACCGGGGAGCTGTTTTTT
TRBV12-3/TRBV12-4,TRBJ1-5,.,TRBD1,CASSQGDYSNQPQHF,TGTGCCAGCAGTCAGGGGGACTATAGCAATCAGCCCCAGCATTTT
TRBV9,TRBJ2-7,many,TRBD2,CASSAGEVYEQYF,TGTGCCAGCAGTGCGGGAGAAGTCTACGAGCAGTACTTC
TRBV12-3/TRBV12-4,TRBJ1-2,many,.,CASSATRLLYGYTF,TGTGCCAGCAGTGCAACCAGACTTCTCTATGGCTACACCTTC
TRBV10-3,TRBJ1-2,.,.,CAITISGRAYTF,TGTGCCATCACCATTAGCGGGAGGGCCTACACCTTC
TRBV4-1,TRBJ1-5,many,TRBD1,CASSQMDRGDIQPQHF,TGCGCCAGCAGCCAAATGGACAGGGGCGACATTCAGCCCCAGCATTTT
TRBV2,TRBJ2-2,.,TRBD2,CASSEDGTSSWGELFF,TGTGCCAGCAGTGAGGACGGGACTAGCTCATGGGGGGAGCTGTTTTTT
TRBV20-1,TRBJ1-5,many,.,CSARDRLYSNQPQHF,TGCAGTGCTAGAGATCGCCTGTATAGCAATCAGCCCCAGCATTTT
TRBV10-1,TRBJ1-5,.,TRBD1,CAKEPQGQGASNQPQHF,TGCGCCAAAGAACCCCAGGGACAGGGGGCCAGCAATCAGCCCCAGCATTTT
TRBV6-5,TRBJ1-2,many,.,CASRRALLYGYTF,TGTGCCAGCAGGCGGGCCCTCCTATATGGCTACACCTTC
TRBV7-9,TRBJ1-2,many,.,CASSLMESRYTF,TGTGCCAGCAGCTTGATGGAGAGTCGCTACACCTTC
TRBV4-2,TRBJ1-1,many,.,CASSPWGGVDTEAFF,TGTGCCAGCAGCCCATGGGGGGGGGTGGACACTGAAGCTTTCTTT
TRBV7-9,TRBJ2-7,many,.,CASSLRDYEQYF,TGTGCCAGCAGCTTACGGGACTACGAGCAGTACTTC
TRBV20-1,TRBJ1-5,.,TRBD1,CSASRHDRVSYSNQLQHF,TGCAGTGCTAGCCGTCACGACAGGGTGAGTTACAGCAATCAGCTCCAGCATTTC
TRBV10-3,TRBJ2-7,many,TRBD2,CAISESLGTSGRGEQYF,TGTGCCATCAGTGAGTCCCTCGGGACTAGCGGGAGAGGCGAGCAGTACTTC
TRBV6-1,TRBJ1-4,.,TRBD1,CASRMQGDSEKLFF,TGTGCCAGCAGGATGCAGGGGGACTCGGAAAAACTGTTTTTT
TRBV20-1,TRBJ1-4,.,.,CSAPAGSEKLFF,TGCAGTGCACCCGCAGGGTCTGAAAAACTGTTTTTT
TRBV29-1,TRBJ2-6,.,.,CSVQGANVLTF,TGCAGCGTCCAGGGGGCCAACGTCCTGACTTTC
TRBV12-3/TRBV12-4,TRBJ1-5,few,.,CASSWSRGHQPQHF,TGTGCCAGCAGTTGGAGCAGGGGTCACCAGCCCCAGCATTTT
TRBV14,TRBJ2-7,.,TRBD1,CASSSHPGTACYEQYF,TGTGCCAGCAGCTCTCACCCCGGGACAGCTTGCTACGAGCAGTACTTC
TRBV6-5,TRBJ2-7,many,TRBD1,CASSLKPGQGNEQYF,TGTGCCAGCAGTCTCAAACCGGGACAGGGCAACGAGCAGTACTTC
TRBV5-1,TRBJ1-2,many,.,CASSPNGGDYGYTF,TGCGCCAGCTCTCCCAATGGGGGGGACTATGGCTACACCTTC
TRBV12-5,TRBJ2-2,many,.,CASGRDINTGELFF,TGTGCTAGTGGCCGGGACATAAACACCGGGGAGCTGTTTTTT
TRBV3-1,TRBJ1-1,.,.,CASSQDRRRGATEAFF,TGTGCCAGCAGCCAAGATCGTAGGCGGGGGGCCACTGAAGCTTTCTTT
TRBV29-1,TRBJ1-4,.,.,CSVVGPSLGEKLFF,TGCAGCGTCGTGGGACCTTCGCTGGGTGAAAAACTGTTTTTT
TRBV11-2,TRBJ2-5,many,.,CASTARAKGETQYF,TGTGCCAGCACCGCCCGGGCCAAAGGAGAGACCCAGTACTTC
TRBV12-3/TRBV12-4,TRBJ1-1,.,TRBD1,CASSLRTGDPEAFF,TGTGCCAGCAGTCTCCGAACAGGGGACCCGGAAGCTTTCTTT
TRBV20-1,TRBJ1-5,.,.,CSGGRGSGQPQHF,TGCAGTGGGGGCAGGGGCTCAGGTCAGCCCCAGCATTTT
TRBV7-3,TRBJ1-1,.,.,CASSSRQVLTEAFF,TGTGCCAGCAGCAGTAGACAGGTCTTAACTGAAGCTTTCTTT
TRBV10-3,TRBJ2-1,.,TRBD2,CASGTSGINEQFF,TGTGCCTCCGGGACTAGCGGGATAAATGAGCAGTTCTTC
TRBV7-8,TRBJ2-7,many,TRBD2,CASSAVAGGGYEQYF,TGTGCCAGCAGCGCGGTAGCGGGAGGGGGGTACGAGCAGTACTTC
TRBV7-2,TRBJ1-3,many,.,CASSLGHFSGNTIYF,TGTGCCAGCAGCTTAGGGCATTTCTCTGGAAACACCATATATTTT